Shown below are 8 T cell receptor beta chains from a single sample sequenced in a study of blood T cell repertoires in COVID-19. Assay used: immunoSEQ multiplex PCR; TCRdb lists only in-frame clones, some missing. This table holds 150,000 to 160,000 clones, roughly 82% found once. Sequencing was carried out using peripheral blood. These receptors were collected from a woman aged 45-65 years with acute or convalescent COVID-19.

This clone was counted only a few times. The rearrangement links TRBV10-1 to TRBJ2-1, with 11 bases identical to TRBD2. V shed 6 bases and J 1 base; nucleotides not matched to a gene: 8. This CDR3 spans 17 amino acids. Germline values: CDR1 WNHNN, CDR2 SYGVQD (reference sequence). In DNA form, the CDR3 reads TGCGCCAGCAGCGGCCTAGCGGGGGGTTCATCCTACAATGAGCAGTTCTTC. Translation gives CASSGLAGGSSYNEQFF.

CDR3 nucleotide sequence: TGTGCCAGCAGCGCCCCCATTGGTAGGGCGGGAACCGGGGAGCTGTTTTTT. It translates to CASSAPIGRAGTGELFF. The V gene is TRBV9, the J gene TRBJ2-2; possible D gene TRBD2, 6 bases. The CDR3 is 17 residues long. Germline lookup yields CDR1 SGDLS and CDR2 YYNGEE. Trimming took 3 bases from V and 5 from J, leaving 20 bases between them.

The chain couples TRBV18 to TRBJ2-1; 11 nucleotides align to TRBD2. The CDR3 extends over 16 amino acids. From germline, CDR1 is KGHSH and CDR2 LQKENI. The trim removed 4 bases at V and 5 bases at J, leaving 7 bases unmatched. CDR3 in DNA: TGTGCCAGCTCACTACAGACTAGCGGGGTGCACAATGAGCAGTTCTTC. It translates to CASSLQTSGVHNEQFF.

The chain is built from TRBV5-1 and TRBJ1-2; no firm D call. Trimming removed 0 bases at V and 0 bases at J, with 6 bases between. This CDR3 has 14 amino acids. Germline values: CDR1 SGHRS, CDR2 YFSETQ. The CDR3 DNA sequence: TGCGCCAGCAGCTTGGAGTCAGCTAACTATGGCTACACCTTC. Translated, it gives CASSLESANYGYTF.

The gene calls are TRBV2 and TRBJ2-5; possible D gene TRBD1, 5 bases. Looked up from germline, CDR1 is SNHLY and CDR2 is FYNNEI. Trimming cost V 3 bases and J 4 bases, with 9 bases left between them. The CDR3 extends over 13 amino acids. In nucleotides, the CDR3 is TGTGCCAGCAGTGAGACAGTGAGAGAGACCCAGTACTTC. The encoded protein is CASSETVRETQYF.

The V and J genes are TRBV19 and TRBJ2-3; 7 bases are a match to TRBD2. The J segment lost 2 bases and the V segment lost 4 bases, leaving 6 bases of the junction unmatched. CDR3 length: 15 residues. CDR1 is LNHDA, CDR2 SQIVND, per germline (reference sequence). The DNA of the CDR3 is TGTGCCAGTAGTAACCTAGCGGCCCCCACAGATACGCAGTATTTT. This translates into CASSNLAAPTDTQYF.

Details on this clone: The identical CDR3 is also encoded by other nucleotide sequences in the sample. The chain has TRBV18 and TRBJ2-2, with 13 bases lining up with TRBD2. The J segment lost 6 bases and the V segment lost 3 bases, leaving 1 base of the junction unmatched. The CDR3 totals 15 residues. Germline assignment: CDR1 KGHSH and CDR2 LQKENI. Here the CDR3 reads CASSPTSGRPGELFF. CDR3 DNA sequence: TGTGCCAGCTCACCGACTAGCGGGAGGCCCGGGGAGCTGTTTTTT.

The chain couples TRBV11-3 to TRBJ2-1, with D tentatively TRBD2 (5 bases). Germline CDR1 and CDR2: SGHNT and YENEEA. Trimming pared 3 bases from V and 5 bases from J, leaving 11 bases between. The CDR3 has 14 amino acids. The CDR3 loop is CASSFLGLNNEQFF. CDR3 DNA sequence: TGTGCCAGCAGCTTCCTCGGACTCAACAATGAGCAGTTCTTC.